This is a list of T cell receptor beta chains from one sample in a study of a mutant IDH1 vaccine in newly diagnosed glioma. Using immunoSEQ multiplex PCR, the repertoire was profiled, and TCRdb retains in-frame clones only, with some absent. The sample lists roughly 32,000 clones, approximately 80% occurring once. These receptors' antigens are unknown. The starting material was PBMCs, obtained from a glioma patient whose treatment included an IDH1 peptide vaccine. These receptors all stem from a woman aged 18-29 years with glioma. The conserved cysteine and the conserved F or W are not part of the CDR3 here. The order of the fields is V gene, J gene, CDR3 length, CDR3 protein.

TRBV18	TRBJ1-2	11	ASSPGQGQGYT
TRBV7-7	TRBJ2-2	13	ASSLSQGETGELF
TRBV7-9	TRBJ2-7	14	ASSSPRQGPPYEQY
TRBV7-9	TRBJ1-1	16	ASSPGSERGLLNTEAF
TRBV11-2	TRBJ1-2	11	ASSLGGPYGYT
TRBV2	TRBJ2-1	11	ASRAGASDEQF
TRBV4-1	TRBJ1-3	14	ASSQDLPDSGNTIY
TRBV5-1	TRBJ2-1	15	ASRGGSTGTAYNEQF
TRBV19	TRBJ1-1	11	ASSIRQSIEAF
TRBV25-1	TRBJ1-2	12	ASSDPTTGFGYT
TRBV19	TRBJ1-1	12	ASRAQGENTEAF
TRBV19	TRBJ2-1	13	ASSILAGANNEQF
TRBV9	TRBJ2-1	11	ASSERSFGEQF
TRBV7-2	TRBJ2-1	13	ASSPKLAGGNEQF
TRBV7-2	TRBJ1-5	12	ASSLDRGNQPQH
TRBV25-1	TRBJ1-4	13	ASSRVSGTNEKLF
TRBV7-2	TRBJ1-3	10	ASSLDGNTIY
TRBV28	TRBJ1-2	11	ASGDRDYYGYT
TRBV4-2	TRBJ1-1	17	ASSQDRAGLGGMNTEAF
TRBV19	TRBJ1-6	11	ASTLWGDGPLH
TRBV19	TRBJ1-1	13	ASSVKGGALVEAF
TRBV5-1	TRBJ1-4	15	ASSVGPRTATNEKLF
TRBV19	TRBJ2-3	14	ASSMSTGDQTDTQY
TRBV2	TRBJ1-1	13	ASSEGGLSGAEAF
TRBV30	TRBJ1-5	12	AWSRGEGNQPQH
TRBV5-1	TRBJ1-2	11	ASSLPSAYGYT
TRBV2	TRBJ2-5	11	ASIQGFRETQY
TRBV4-1	TRBJ1-2	14	ASSKNDKDRNYGYT
TRBV2	TRBJ2-1	15	ASRRRTVGTGGVEQF
TRBV5-6	TRBJ2-6	16	ASTLPGLLSSGANVLT
TRBV5-1	TRBJ2-7	13	ASRLWTDSSYEQY
TRBV11-2	TRBJ2-7	13	ASSRRTSGSYEQY
TRBV23-1	TRBJ1-6	10	ASTSSGSPLH
TRBV6-5	TRBJ2-7	14	ASSFAKGQGLYEQY
TRBV7-9	TRBJ1-3	13	ASSLAAGSGNTIY
TRBV7-9	TRBJ2-2	7	ASSQELF
TRBV14	TRBJ1-3	12	ASSLSQAGNTIY
TRBV11-1	TRBJ2-1	13	ASSLGGVDYNEQF
TRBV6-1	TRBJ1-2	11	ASSENPLRGYT
TRBV7-2	TRBJ1-2	13	ASSLNRELPMGYT
TRBV4-3	TRBJ2-6	15	ASSHGDGYSGANVLT
TRBV4-1	TRBJ1-6	14	ASSQGVPDFNSPLH
TRBV19	TRBJ1-4	12	ASRTRTGNEKLF
TRBV6-5	TRBJ1-2	12	ASSYTGTGGGYT
TRBV7-2	TRBJ2-1	12	ASSSGLAGERWF
TRBV7-9	TRBJ1-2	13	ASSLASQGLYGYT
TRBV19	TRBJ1-1	11	ASRKGQDSEAF